A single T cell receptor beta chain is shown here with its context. Its antigen is unknown. Trimming removed 5 bases at V and 9 bases at J, with 16 bases between. In germline, CDR1 is SEHNR, CDR2 FQNEAQ (reference sequence). This CDR3 is built from 14 residues. Each PCR replicate from the sorted subsets contained about 200 ng DNA, which is 25,000 to 30,000 T cell genomes. Profiling relied on immunoSEQ multiplex PCR, and the TCRdb table lists in-frame clones only, not all of them. The sample records 2 million to 2.5 million clones, approximately 93% being singletons. Adult Caucasians living in Nashville, Tennessee made up all of the donors. This specimen comes from a study of shared clonotypes between healthy human individuals. Study-wide points: Tissues were not sampled, only blood, and their repertoires likely differ.

The sample comprised naive CD4+ T cells from PBMCs. As for subset: CD45RA+ positively selected. The chain carries TRBV7-9 and TRBJ1-4, with D maybe TRBD1 (5 bases). This TCR derives from a man between 18 and 35 years old in good health. Some clones in this sample may be carry-over from other donors' samples. The CDR3 region is CASSPGADWQKLFF. DNA for the CDR3: TGTGCCAGCAGCCCCGGGGCAGACTGGCAAAAACTGTTTTTT. The variable domain in full, completed from reference TRBV7-9 and TRBJ1-4, reads DTGVSQNPRHKITKRGQNVTFRCDPISEHNRLYWYRQTLGQGPEFLTYFQNEAQLEKSRLLSDRFSAERPKGSFSTLEIQRTEQGDSAMYLCASSPGADWQKLFFGSGTQLSVL.